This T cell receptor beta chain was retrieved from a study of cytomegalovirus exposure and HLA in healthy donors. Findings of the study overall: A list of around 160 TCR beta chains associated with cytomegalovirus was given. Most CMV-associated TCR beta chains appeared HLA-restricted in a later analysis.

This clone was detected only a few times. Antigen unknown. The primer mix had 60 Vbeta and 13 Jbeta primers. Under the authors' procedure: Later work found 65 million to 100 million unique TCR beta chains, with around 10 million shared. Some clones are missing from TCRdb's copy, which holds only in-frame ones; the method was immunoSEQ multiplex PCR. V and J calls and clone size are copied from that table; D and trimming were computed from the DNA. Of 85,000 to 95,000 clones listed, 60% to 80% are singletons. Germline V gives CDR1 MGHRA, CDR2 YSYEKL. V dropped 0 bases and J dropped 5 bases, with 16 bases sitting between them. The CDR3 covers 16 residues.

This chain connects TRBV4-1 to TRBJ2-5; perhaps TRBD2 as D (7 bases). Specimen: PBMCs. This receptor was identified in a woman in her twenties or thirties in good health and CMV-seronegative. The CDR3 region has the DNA TGCGCCAGCAGCCAAGAAGGGGGGGGCATAGGGGAGACCCAGTACTTC. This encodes CASSQEGGGIGETQYF.